The clone carrying this TCR beta chain was found once. This may be a read error, as it is one base from a much larger clone. This record belongs to a study of blood T cells in healthy people across ages. For the second PCR, which ran for about 6 to 11 cycles, a sample-barcoded 5' primer and a J-beta primer mix were used. Each cDNA was tagged by a template-switch adaptor containing 12 random nucleotides. TCRdb independently ran MiXCR on the 5' RACE reads; one entry per CDR3 protein. The sample contains about 1.7 million distinct CDR3 sequences, over 25% of which appear only once. From germline, CDR1 is MNHEY and CDR2 SVGEGT. The length of the CDR3 is 16 residues. Unmatched junction bases numbered 7, after V lost 2 bases and J lost 4 bases.

V and J are TRBV6-2 or TRBV6-3 and TRBJ1-1; 10 bases agree with TRBD1. The clonotype originates from a woman aged 25-40 years in good health. The sequenced sample consisted of blood. The CDR3 loop is CASSYPGQGEGTEAFF. The CDR3 region has the DNA TGTGCCAGCAGTTACCCCGGACAGGGGGAAGGCACTGAAGCTTTCTTT.